Presented here are 6 T cell receptor beta chains from one specimen sequenced in a study of blood T cell repertoires in COVID-19. The table came from immunoSEQ multiplex PCR; TCRdb's copy has only in-frame clones and leaves some out. Of 75,000 to 90,000 clones in the sample, roughly 86% were seen once. Sequencing input: peripheral blood. These receptors were collected from an older man with active or convalescent COVID-19.

The chain combines TRBV2 with TRBJ1-2, with D possibly TRBD1 on 5 matching bases. Trimming removed 7 bases at V and 7 bases at J, with 19 bases between. The CDR3 is 14 residues long. Germline V gene data show CDR1 as SNHLY and CDR2 as FYNNEI. CDR3 protein: CASTLFTGEAGYTF. CDR3 DNA: TGTGCCAGCACCCTTTTTACGGGGGAGGCTGGCTACACCTTC.

This chain connects TRBV7-9 to TRBJ2-6; D may be TRBD2 (5 bases). Trimming cost V 5 bases and J 3 bases, with 11 bases left between them. The CDR3 covers 15 residues. Germline lookup yields CDR1 SEHNR and CDR2 FQNEAQ (reference sequence). CDR3 sequence: CASSRLGSGANVLTF. In nucleotides, the CDR3 is TGTGCCAGCAGCCGTCTGGGGAGTGGGGCCAACGTCCTGACTTTC.

V usage is TRBV6-4 and J usage is TRBJ2-3, with TRBD2 identical over 13 bases. The germline CDR1 and CDR2 sequences are MRHNA and SNTAGT. The trim removed 7 bases at V and 2 bases at J, leaving 6 bases unmatched. The CDR3 is made up of 16 amino acids. The CDR3 loop reads CASITSGGAPTDTQYF. CDR3 coding DNA: TGTGCCAGCATTACTAGCGGGGGGGCCCCCACAGATACGCAGTATTTT.

The genes are TRBV5-8 and TRBJ2-2; TRBD1 agrees at 7 bases. There are 15 residues in the CDR3. From germline, CDR1 is SGHTS and CDR2 YDEGEE. V shed 5 bases and J 2 bases; nucleotides not matched to a gene: 6. In nucleotides, the CDR3 is TGTGCCAGCAGACACCGGGACAGAAACACCGGGGAGCTGTTTTTT. This encodes CASRHRDRNTGELFF.

V is TRBV19 and J is TRBJ1-4; TRBD1 agrees at 7 bases. Germline V gene sequence: CDR1 LNHDA, CDR2 SQIVND (reference sequence). Trimming took 5 bases from V and 7 from J; bases not matched to a gene: 10. The CDR3 loop spans 15 amino acids. DNA of the CDR3: TGTGCCAGTAGTCCTCGGACAGGTGGCGGTGAAAAACTGTTTTTT. Protein sequence: CASSPRTGGGEKLFF. The whole variable domain, filled in from reference TRBV19 and TRBJ1-4, reads DGGITQSPKYLFRKEGQNVTLSCEQNLNHDAMYWYRQDPGQGLRLIYYSQIVNDFQKGDIAEGYSVSREKKESFPLTVTSAQKNPTAFYLCASSPRTGGGEKLFFGSGTQLSVL.

V and J are TRBV5-3 and TRBJ1-2; D uncertain. TRBV5-3 is an ORF; its function is uncertain. The CDR3 covers 15 residues. V lost 0 bases and J lost 4, with 13 bases in between. Written as DNA, the CDR3 is TGTGCCAGAAGCTTGGAAGGACTGGACGCCTATGGCTACACCTTC. As protein: CARSLEGLDAYGYTF.